This T cell receptor (beta chain) was identified in a study of blood T cell repertoires in COVID-19. Across the study: COVID-19 samples collected from the United States, Italy and Spain covered acute and convalescent phases.

Seattle researchers signed up patients amid active infection and tracked them longitudinally. Per the original methods: Amplification from reference gene primers served as the basis for estimated nucleated cell counts. The repertoire was sequenced with immunoSEQ multiplex PCR; TCRdb's copy has only in-frame clones and lacks some. Clonal size and the V and J genes are those of that table, whereas D and trimming came from the DNA. The data contain around 210,000 clones, approximately 85% of them seen just once; the ten biggest clones take up roughly 5%. This CDR3 spans 16 amino acids. V trimming: 1 base; J trimming: 4 bases; junction bases outside the gene matches: 1. Germline lookup yields CDR1 SGHAT and CDR2 FQNNGV.

Sequenced sample: peripheral blood. The clonotype originates from a man in his fifties or sixties with COVID-19, enrolled during active disease. The chain joins TRBV11-2 to TRBJ1-6; 10 nucleotides align to TRBD1. The chain's CDR3 is CASSLGGQGYNSPLHF. Written as DNA, the CDR3 is TGTGCCAGCAGCTTAGGGGGACAGGGGTATAATTCACCCCTCCACTTT.